This T cell receptor beta chain was recorded in a study of yellow fever vaccine responses in identical twins. Study results and caveats: The authors reported partly convergent, partly personalized vaccine responses in identical twins.

TCRdb re-called the RT-PCR reads with MiXCR, one entry per CDR3 protein. The sample contains around 210 distinct CDR3 sequences, over 55% of which appear only once. V was clipped by 0 bases and J by 5 bases; unmatched bases: 9. The CDR3 spans 15 residues. Germline V gene sequence: CDR1 GTSNPN, CDR2 SVGIG (reference sequence). About this clonotype: The antigen remains unidentified.

This specimen consisted of T cells from blood (PBMCs), unsorted or a sorted subset (not recorded which), obtained before or after yellow fever vaccination (not recorded which). The chain carries TRBV30 and TRBJ1-2, with TRBD1 matching 7 bases. The receptor's source is a female donor who received the yellow fever vaccine. The CDR3: CAWSVGDSGGYGYTF. CDR3 DNA: TGTGCCTGGAGTGTAGGGGACAGCGGGGGATATGGCTACACCTTC.